This T cell receptor beta chain emerged from a study of cytomegalovirus exposure and HLA in healthy donors. General study results and limits: In a later analysis, a genetic analysis reported fewer productive-TCR N-insertions in an Asian-associated ancestry cluster than the cohort average.

With 60 Vbeta and 13 Jbeta primers, the PCR was carried out. The protocol was immunoSEQ multiplex PCR, while the TCRdb copy is restricted to in-frame clones and leaves out a portion. The sample table sets out over 120,000 clones. Remarks on this clone: Its antigen is still unknown.

Specimen: PBMCs. This receptor was taken from a male donor in good health and CMV-seronegative.

The CDR3 protein is CASSVATVGQGGNTIYF. CDR3 DNA: TGTGCCAGCAGCGTAGCTACAGTGGGACAGGGTGGAAACACCATATATTTT. The chain carries TRBV9 and TRBJ1-3; 9 bases match TRBD1. V shed 0 bases and J 3 bases; nucleotides not matched to a gene: 7. Germline V gene data show CDR1 as SGDLS and CDR2 as YYNGEE. CDR3 length: 17 amino acids.